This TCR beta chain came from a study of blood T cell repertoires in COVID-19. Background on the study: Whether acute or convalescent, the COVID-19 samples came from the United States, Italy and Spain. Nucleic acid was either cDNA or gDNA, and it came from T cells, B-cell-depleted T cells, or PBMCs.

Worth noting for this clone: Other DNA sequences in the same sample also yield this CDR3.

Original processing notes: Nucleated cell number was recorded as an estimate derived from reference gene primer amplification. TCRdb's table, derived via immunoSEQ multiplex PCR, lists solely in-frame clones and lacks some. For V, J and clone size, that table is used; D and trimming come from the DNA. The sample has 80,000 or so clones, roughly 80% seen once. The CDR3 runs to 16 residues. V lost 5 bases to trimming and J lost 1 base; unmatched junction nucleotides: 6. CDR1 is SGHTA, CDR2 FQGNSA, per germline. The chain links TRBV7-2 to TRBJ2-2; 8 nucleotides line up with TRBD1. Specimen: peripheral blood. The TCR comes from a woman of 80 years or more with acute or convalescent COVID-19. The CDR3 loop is CASSLGGQGNTGELFF. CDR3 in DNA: TGTGCCAGCAGCCTAGGCGGACAGGGGAACACCGGGGAGCTGTTTTTT.